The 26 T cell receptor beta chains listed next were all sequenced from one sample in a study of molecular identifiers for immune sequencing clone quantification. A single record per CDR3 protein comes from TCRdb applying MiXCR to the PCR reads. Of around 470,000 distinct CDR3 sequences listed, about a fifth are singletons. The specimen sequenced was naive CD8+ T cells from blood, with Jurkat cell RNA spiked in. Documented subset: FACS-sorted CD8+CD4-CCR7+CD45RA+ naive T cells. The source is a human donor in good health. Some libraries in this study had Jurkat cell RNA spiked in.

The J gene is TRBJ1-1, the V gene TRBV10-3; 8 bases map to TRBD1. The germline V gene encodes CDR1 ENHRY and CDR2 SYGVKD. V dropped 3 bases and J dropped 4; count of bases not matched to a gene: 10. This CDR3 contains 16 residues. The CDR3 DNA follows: TGTGCCATCAGTGAAGGAAACAGGGGGGGTCTCACTGAAGCTTTCTTT. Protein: CAISEGNRGGLTEAFF.

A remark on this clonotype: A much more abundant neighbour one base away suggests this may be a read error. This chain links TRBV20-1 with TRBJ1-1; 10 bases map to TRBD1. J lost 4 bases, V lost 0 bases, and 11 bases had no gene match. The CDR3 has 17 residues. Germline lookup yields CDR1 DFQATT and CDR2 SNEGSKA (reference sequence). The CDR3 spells CSARDVGQGFRSTEAFF. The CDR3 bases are TGCAGTGCTAGAGATGTGGGACAGGGGTTCCGGAGCACTGAAGCTTTCTTT.

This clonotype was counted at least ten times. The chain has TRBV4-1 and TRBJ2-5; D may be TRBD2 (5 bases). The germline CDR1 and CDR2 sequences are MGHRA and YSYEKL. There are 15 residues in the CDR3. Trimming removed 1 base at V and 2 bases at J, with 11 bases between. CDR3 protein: CASSQVDYPQETQYF. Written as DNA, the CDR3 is TGCGCCAGCAGCCAAGTCGACTACCCGCAAGAGACCCAGTACTTC.

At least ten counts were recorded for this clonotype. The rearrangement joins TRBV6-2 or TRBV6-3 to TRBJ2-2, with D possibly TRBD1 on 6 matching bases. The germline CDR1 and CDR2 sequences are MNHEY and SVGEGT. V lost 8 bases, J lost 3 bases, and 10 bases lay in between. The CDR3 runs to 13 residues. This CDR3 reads CASGGRDTGELFF. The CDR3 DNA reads TGTGCCAGCGGGGGCCGCGACACCGGGGAGCTGTTTTTT.

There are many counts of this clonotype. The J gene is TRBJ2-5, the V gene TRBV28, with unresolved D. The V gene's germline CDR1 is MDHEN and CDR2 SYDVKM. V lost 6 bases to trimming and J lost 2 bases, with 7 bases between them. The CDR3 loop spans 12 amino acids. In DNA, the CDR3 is TGTGCCAGCAGCGAGATACAAGAGACCCAGTACTTC. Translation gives CASSEIQETQYF.

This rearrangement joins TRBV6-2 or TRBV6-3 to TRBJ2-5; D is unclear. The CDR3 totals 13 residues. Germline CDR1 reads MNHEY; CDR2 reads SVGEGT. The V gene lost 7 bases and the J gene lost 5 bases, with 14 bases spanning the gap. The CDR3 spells CASIGPFSETQYF. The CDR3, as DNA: TGTGCCAGCATTGGACCCTTCTCCGAGACCCAGTACTTC.

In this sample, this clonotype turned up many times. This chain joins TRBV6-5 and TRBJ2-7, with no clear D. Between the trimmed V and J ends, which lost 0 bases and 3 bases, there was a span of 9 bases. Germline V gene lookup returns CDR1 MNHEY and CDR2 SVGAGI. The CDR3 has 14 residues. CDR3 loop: CASSYSPVHYEQYF. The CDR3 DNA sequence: TGTGCCAGCAGTTACTCGCCAGTCCACTACGAGCAGTACTTC.

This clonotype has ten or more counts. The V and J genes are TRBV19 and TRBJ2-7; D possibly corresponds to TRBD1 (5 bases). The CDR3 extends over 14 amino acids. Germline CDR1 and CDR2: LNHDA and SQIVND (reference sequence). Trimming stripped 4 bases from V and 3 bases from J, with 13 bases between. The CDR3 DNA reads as TGTGCCAGTAGTAGCTTGGATCAGGGCTACGAGCAGTACTTC. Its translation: CASSSLDQGYEQYF.

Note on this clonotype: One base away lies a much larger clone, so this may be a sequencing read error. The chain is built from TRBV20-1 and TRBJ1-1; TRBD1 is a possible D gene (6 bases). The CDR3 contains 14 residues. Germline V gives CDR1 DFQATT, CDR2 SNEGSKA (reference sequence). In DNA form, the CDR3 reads TGCGGTGCTACAAGATACAGGGCGACCCCTGAAGCTTTCTTT. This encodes CGATRYRATPEAFF.

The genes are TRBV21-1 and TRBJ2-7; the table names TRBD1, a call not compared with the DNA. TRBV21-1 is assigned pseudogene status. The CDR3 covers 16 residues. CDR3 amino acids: CASSKEKGLTFYEQYF. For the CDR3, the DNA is TGTGCCAGCAGCAAAGAAAAGGGGTTGACATTCTACGAGCAGTACTTC.

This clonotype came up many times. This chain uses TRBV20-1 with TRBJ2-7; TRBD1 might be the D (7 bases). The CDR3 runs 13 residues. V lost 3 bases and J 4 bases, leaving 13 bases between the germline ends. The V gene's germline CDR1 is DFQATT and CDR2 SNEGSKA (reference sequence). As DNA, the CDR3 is TGCAGTGCTAGGAGGGCAGGGGGGTACGAGCAGTACTTC. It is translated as CSARRAGGYEQYF.

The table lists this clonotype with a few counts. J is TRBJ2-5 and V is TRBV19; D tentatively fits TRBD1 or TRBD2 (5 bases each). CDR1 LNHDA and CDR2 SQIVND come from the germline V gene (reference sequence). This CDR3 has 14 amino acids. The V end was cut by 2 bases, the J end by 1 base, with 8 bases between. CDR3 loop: CASSISGAQETQYF. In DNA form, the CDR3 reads TGTGCCAGTAGTATATCCGGGGCCCAAGAGACCCAGTACTTC.

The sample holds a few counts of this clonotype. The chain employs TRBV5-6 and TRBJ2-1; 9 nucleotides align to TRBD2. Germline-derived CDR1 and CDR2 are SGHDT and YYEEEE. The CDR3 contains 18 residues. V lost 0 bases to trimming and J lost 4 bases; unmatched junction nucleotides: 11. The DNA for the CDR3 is TGTGCCAGCAGCTTGGTTGCTTCTTTTAGCGGGGGTTACAATGAGCAGTTCTTC. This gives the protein CASSLVASFSGGYNEQFF.

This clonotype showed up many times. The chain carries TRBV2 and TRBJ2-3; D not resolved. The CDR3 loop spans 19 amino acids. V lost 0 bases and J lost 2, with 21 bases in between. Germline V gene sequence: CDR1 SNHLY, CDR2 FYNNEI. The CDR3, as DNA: TGTGCCAGCAGTGAAGCGCTTATCGCCCGGCTAGGCGACACAGATACGCAGTATTTT. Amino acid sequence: CASSEALIARLGDTDTQYF.

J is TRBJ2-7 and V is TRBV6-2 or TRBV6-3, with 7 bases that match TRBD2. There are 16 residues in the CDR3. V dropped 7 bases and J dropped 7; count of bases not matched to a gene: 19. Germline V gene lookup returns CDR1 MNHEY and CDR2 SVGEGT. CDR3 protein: CASTTYEGLSTIEQYF. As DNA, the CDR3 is TGTGCCAGCACCACCTACGAGGGACTATCTACGATTGAGCAGTACTTC.

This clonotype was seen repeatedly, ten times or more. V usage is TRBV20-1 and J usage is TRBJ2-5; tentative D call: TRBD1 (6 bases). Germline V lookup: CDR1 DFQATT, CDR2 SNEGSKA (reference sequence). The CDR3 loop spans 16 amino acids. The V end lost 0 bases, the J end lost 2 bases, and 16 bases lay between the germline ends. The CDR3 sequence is CSARDSRGRLQETQYF. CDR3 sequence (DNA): TGCAGTGCTAGAGATTCCAGGGGTCGCCTACAAGAGACCCAGTACTTC.

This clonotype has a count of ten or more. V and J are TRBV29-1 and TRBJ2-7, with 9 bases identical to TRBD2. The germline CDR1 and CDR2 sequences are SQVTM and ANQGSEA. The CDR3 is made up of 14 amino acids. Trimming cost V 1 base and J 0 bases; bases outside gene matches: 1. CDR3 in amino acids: CSVEGSGSSYEQYF. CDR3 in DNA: TGCAGCGTTGAAGGTAGCGGGAGCTCCTACGAGCAGTACTTC.

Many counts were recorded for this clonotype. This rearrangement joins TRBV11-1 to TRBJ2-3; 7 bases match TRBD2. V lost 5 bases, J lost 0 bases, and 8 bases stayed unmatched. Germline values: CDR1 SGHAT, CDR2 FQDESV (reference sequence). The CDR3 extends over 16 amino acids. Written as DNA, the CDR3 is TGTGCCAGCAGCCCAGCAAGCGGGGCTAGCACAGATACGCAGTATTTT. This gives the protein CASSPASGASTDTQYF.

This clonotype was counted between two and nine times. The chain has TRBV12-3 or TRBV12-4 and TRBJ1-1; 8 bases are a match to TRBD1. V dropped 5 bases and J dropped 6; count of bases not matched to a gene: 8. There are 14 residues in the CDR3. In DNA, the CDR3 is TGTGCCAGCAGTGAGACAGGGGTTTTGGCTGAAGCTTTCTTT. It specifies CASSETGVLAEAFF.

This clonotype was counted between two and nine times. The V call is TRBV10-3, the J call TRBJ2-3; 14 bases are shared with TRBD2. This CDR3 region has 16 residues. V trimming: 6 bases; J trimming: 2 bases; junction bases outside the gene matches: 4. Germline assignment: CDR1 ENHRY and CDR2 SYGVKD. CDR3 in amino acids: CAIRGGLAGVTDTQYF. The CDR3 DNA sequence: TGTGCCATCAGGGGGGGACTAGCGGGGGTCACAGATACGCAGTATTTT.

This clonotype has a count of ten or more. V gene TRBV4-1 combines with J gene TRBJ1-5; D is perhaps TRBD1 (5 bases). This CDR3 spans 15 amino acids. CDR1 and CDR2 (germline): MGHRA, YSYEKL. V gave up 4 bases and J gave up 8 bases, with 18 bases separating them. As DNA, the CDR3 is TGCGCCAGCAGCCCCAACGGCGGGGCCCGGGAGCCCCAGCATTTT. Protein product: CASSPNGGAREPQHF.

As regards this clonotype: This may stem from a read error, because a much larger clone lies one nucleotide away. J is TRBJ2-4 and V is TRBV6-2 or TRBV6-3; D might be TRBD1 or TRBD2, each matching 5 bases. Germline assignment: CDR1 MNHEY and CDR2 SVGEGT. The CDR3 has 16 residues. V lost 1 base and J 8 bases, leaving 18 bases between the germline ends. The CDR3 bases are TGTGCCAGCAGTTACTACTGGGACGGACCAAAAGACATTCAGTACTTC. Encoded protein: CASSYYWDGPKDIQYF.

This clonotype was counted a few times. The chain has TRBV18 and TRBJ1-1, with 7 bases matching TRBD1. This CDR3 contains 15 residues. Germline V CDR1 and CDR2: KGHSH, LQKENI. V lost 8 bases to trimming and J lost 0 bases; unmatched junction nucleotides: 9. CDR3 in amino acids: CASTQTGIMNTEAFF. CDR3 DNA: TGTGCCAGCACCCAGACAGGGATCATGAACACTGAAGCTTTCTTT.

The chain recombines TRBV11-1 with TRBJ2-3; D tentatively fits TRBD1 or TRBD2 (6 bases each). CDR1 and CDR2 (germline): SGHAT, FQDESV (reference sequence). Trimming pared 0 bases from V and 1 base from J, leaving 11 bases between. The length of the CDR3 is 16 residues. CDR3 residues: CASSLAGGHRTDTQYF. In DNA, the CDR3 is TGTGCCAGCAGCTTAGCGGGGGGACACCGCACAGATACGCAGTATTTT.

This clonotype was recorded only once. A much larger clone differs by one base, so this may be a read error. The DNA for the CDR3 is TGCGCCAGCAGCTACCGGCCGAGCCTACACGAGCAGTACTTC. Its protein product is CASSYRPSLHEQYF. This chain connects TRBV5-1 to TRBJ2-7; no firm D call. The V gene lost 3 bases and the J gene lost 5 bases, with 15 bases spanning the gap. The germline CDR1 and CDR2 sequences are SGHRS and YFSETQ. The CDR3 contains 14 residues.

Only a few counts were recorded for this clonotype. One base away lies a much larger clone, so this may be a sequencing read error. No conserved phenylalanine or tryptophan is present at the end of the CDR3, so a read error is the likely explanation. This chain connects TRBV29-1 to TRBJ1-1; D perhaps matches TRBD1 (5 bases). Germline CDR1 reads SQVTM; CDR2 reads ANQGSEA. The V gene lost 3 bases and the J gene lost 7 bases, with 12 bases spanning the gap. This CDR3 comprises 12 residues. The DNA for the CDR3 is TGCAGCGTTGACGGGGCTGTCAGTGAAGCTTTCTTA. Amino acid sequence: CSVDGAVSEAFL.